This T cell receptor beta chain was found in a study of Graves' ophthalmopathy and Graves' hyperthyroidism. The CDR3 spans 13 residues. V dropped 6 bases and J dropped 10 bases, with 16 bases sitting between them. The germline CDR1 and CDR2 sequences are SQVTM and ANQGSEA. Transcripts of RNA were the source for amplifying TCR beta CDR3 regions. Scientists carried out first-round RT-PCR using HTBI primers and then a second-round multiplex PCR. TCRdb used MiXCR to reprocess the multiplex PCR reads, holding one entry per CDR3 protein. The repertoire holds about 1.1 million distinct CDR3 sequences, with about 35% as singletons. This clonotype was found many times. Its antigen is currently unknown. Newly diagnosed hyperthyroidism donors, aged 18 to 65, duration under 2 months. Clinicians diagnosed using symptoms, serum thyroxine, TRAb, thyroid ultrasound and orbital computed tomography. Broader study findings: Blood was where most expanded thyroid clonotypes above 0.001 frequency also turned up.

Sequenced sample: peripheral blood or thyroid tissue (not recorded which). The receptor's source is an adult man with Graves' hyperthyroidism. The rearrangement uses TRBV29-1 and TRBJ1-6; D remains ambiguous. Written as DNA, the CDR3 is TGCAGCGTGAGGGAGGATGGGAAGTCACCCCTCCACTTT. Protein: CSVREDGKSPLHF.